The subject of this entry is one T cell receptor (beta chain). One base away lies a much larger clone, so this may be a sequencing read error. This entry belongs to a study of early T cells in non-severe SARS-CoV-2 infection. From the 5' RACE reads, TCRdb called clonotypes with MiXCR, one entry per CDR3 protein. The table lists tens of thousands of distinct CDR3 sequences, approximately 5.9% of them singletons, with under 7% in the top ten. There are 15 residues in the CDR3. The rearrangement links TRBV12-3 or TRBV12-4 to TRBJ2-7, with TRBD1 matching over 11 bases. The receptor's source is an adult who was a healthcare worker with PCR-confirmed SARS-CoV-2 infection or an uninfected control (not recorded which). Sequences were derived from whole blood, sampled at baseline. This CDR3 is CTSRSTGTGGYEQYF. DNA of the CDR3: TGTACCAGCAGGTCCACCGGGACAGGGGGCTACGAGCAGTACTTC.